Sequencing of this TCR beta chain was carried out in a study of blood T cell repertoires in COVID-19. The overall study: T cells, B-cell-depleted T cells, or PBMCs provided the cDNA or gDNA that served as material.

CDR3 length: 14 residues. With 4 bases clipped from V and 5 bases from J, the junction kept 4 bases outside the gene matches. The germline V gene encodes CDR1 MDHEN and CDR2 SYDVKM. Seattle-derived patients entered the study during active infection and were followed longitudinally. The assay was immunoSEQ multiplex PCR, and TCRdb's table has in-frame clones only and misses some. The sample shows 150,000 to 200,000 clones, 83% of them seen only once. This sequence joins TRBV28 and TRBJ2-1, with 8 bases matching TRBD1. The source of this sequence is a woman between 65 and 79 years old with COVID-19, enrolled during active disease. Sequenced input: peripheral blood. CDR3 sequence: CASSSTGENNEQFF. The CDR3 nucleotides read TGTGCCAGCAGTTCGACAGGGGAAAACAATGAGCAGTTCTTC. Filled out from reference TRBV28 and TRBJ2-1, the complete variable domain reads DVKVTQSSRYLVKRTGEKVFLECVQDMDHENMFWYRQDPGLGLRLIYFSYDVKMKEKGDIPEGYSVSREKKERFSLILESASTNQTSMYLCASSSTGENNEQFFGPGTRLTVL.